This T cell receptor beta chain was found in a study of T-cell reconstitution after alpha-beta-depleted transplantation in children. A few counts support this clonotype. Preparation of the TCRbeta library involved a method that used unique molecular identifiers. A single record per CDR3 protein comes from TCRdb applying MiXCR to the PCR reads. The data contain a few hundred thousand distinct CDR3 sequences, roughly 9% of them singletons. CDR1 and CDR2 (germline): SGHRS, YFSETQ. The CDR3 consists of 14 residues. With 1 base removed from V and 7 bases from J, the gap between germline ends came to 14 bases.

Sequenced material: PBMCs from the stem cell graft donor, taken from the stem cell graft. The sequence came from a human donor who donated a stem cell graft to a child with acute lymphoblastic leukemia. V usage is TRBV5-1 and J usage is TRBJ1-2; D might be TRBD1 (6 bases). The DNA for the CDR3 is TGCGCCAGCAGCTTGTCCCCGGGGGCAAGTGGCTACACCTTC. This sequence encodes CASSLSPGASGYTF.